Given below is one T cell receptor (beta chain) in context. Its target is unknown. The sample comes from a study of T cell responses to AZD1222 COVID-19 vaccine. Method: immunoSEQ multiplex PCR; TCRdb's copy keeps in-frame clones and lacks some. In the table there are some 170,000 clones, 85% to 90% of which are singletons. Study-level findings and limits: The study found vaccine-associated CD4 TCRs spanning spike, dominant at 160-218 and 743-854. Increased Spike-specific TCR breadth and depth were observed after two AZD1222 doses.

CDR1 MNHEY and CDR2 SMNVEV come from the germline V gene (reference sequence). The CDR3 extends over 13 amino acids. Trimming removed 5 bases from V and 3 bases from J, with 7 bases in between. This sample comprised peripheral blood, obtained on day 0 of AZD1222 vaccination. The receptor comes from an adult in good health. The V and J genes are TRBV27 and TRBJ2-2, with unresolved D. In DNA form, the CDR3 reads TGTGCCAGCAGTCCTACATACACCGGGGAGCTGTTTTTT. This gives the protein CASSPTYTGELFF.